This TCR beta chain was observed in a study of blood T cell repertoires in COVID-19. V was pared by 1 base and J by 4 bases, with 13 bases between. Germline CDR1 and CDR2: LGHNA and YNFKEQ. This CDR3 comprises 15 residues. Sequencing used immunoSEQ multiplex PCR; TCRdb keeps in-frame clones, though not all of them. The sample records about 50,000 clones, roughly nine tenths being singletons. The chain carries TRBV4-2 and TRBJ1-1; no clear D. Sequenced input: peripheral blood. The receptor's source is a woman aged 80 or over with acute or convalescent COVID-19. Written as DNA, the CDR3 is TGTGCCAGCAGCCAAGTTAGTTCCGAGGGCACTGAAGCTTTCTTT. Translated, it gives CASSQVSSEGTEAFF.